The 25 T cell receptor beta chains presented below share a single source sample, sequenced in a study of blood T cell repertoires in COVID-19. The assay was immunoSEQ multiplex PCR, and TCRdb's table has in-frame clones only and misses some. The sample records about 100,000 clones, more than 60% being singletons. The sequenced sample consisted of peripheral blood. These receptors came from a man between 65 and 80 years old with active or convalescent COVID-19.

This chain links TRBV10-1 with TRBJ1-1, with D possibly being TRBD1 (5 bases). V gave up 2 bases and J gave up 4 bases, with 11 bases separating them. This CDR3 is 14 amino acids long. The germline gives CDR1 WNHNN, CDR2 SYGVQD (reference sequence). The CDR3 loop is CASSEAGSGTEAFF. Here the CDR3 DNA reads TGCGCCAGCAGTGAGGCAGGGTCGGGCACTGAAGCTTTCTTT.

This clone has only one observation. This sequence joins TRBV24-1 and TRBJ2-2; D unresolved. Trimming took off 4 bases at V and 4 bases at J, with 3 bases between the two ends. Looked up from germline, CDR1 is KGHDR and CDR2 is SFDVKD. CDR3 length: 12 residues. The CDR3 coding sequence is TGTGCCACCAGTGACTTCACCGGGGAGCTGTTTTTT. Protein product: CATSDFTGELFF.

CDR3 sequence reads: CASSNRVNTEAFF. Here the CDR3 DNA reads TGTGCCAGTAGTAACAGGGTGAACACTGAAGCTTTCTTT. The chain is built from TRBV19 and TRBJ1-1; D is possibly TRBD1 (6 bases). V lost 4 bases, J lost 0 bases, and 6 bases lay in between. CDR1 and CDR2 (germline): LNHDA, SQIVND (reference sequence). The CDR3 contains 13 residues.

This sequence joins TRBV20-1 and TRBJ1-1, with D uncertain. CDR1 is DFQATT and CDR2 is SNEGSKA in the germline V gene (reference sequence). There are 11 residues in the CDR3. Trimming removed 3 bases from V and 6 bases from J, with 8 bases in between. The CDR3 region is CSASPRAEAFF. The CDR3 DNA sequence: TGCAGTGCTAGTCCCCGGGCTGAAGCTTTCTTT.

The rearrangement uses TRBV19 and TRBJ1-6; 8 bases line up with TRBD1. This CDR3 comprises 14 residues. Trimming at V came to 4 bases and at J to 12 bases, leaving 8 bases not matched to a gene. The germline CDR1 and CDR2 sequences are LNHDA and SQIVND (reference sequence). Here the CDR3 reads CASSTTGVILPLHF. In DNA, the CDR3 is TGTGCCAGTAGTACGACAGGGGTAATTTTACCCCTCCACTTT.

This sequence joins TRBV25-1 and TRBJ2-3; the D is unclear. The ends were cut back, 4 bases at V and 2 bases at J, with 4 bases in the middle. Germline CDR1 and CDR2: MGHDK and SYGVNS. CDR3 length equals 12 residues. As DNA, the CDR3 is TGTGCCAGCAGTGCATTCACAGATACGCAGTATTTT. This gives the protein CASSAFTDTQYF.

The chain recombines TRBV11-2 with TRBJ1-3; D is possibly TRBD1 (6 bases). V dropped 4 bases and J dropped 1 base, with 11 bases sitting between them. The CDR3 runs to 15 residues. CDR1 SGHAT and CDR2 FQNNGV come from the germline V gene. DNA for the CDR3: TGTGCCAGCAGCTCTTTGACAGGTTCTGGAAACACCATATATTTT. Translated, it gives CASSSLTGSGNTIYF.

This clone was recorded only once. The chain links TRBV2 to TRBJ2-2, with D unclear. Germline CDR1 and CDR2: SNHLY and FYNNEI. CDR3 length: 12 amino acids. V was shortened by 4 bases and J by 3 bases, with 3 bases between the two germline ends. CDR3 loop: CASSADTGELFF. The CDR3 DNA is TGTGCCAGCAGTGCAGACACCGGGGAGCTGTTTTTT.

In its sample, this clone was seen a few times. The CDR3 protein is CASSQDLRQPQHF. The CDR3 DNA follows: TGTGCCAGCAGCCAAGATTTGCGGCAGCCCCAGCATTTT. The chain combines TRBV4-2 with TRBJ1-5; D remains unclear. Germline V lookup: CDR1 LGHNA, CDR2 YNFKEQ. This CDR3 has 13 residues. Deletions cut 0 bases from V and 7 bases from J, with 7 bases between.

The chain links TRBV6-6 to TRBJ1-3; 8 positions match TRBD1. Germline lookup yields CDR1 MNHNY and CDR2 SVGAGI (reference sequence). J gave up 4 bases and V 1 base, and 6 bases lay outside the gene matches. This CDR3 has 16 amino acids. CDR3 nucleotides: TGTGCCAGCAGTTACTTCTCGGACAGGGCAGGAAACACCATATATTTT. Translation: CASSYFSDRAGNTIYF.

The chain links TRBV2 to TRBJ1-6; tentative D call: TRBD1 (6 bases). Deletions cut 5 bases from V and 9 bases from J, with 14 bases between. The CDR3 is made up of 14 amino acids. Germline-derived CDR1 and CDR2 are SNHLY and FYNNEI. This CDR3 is CASSTGPLGSPLHF. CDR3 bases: TGTGCCAGCAGTACAGGGCCTCTCGGTTCACCCCTCCACTTT.

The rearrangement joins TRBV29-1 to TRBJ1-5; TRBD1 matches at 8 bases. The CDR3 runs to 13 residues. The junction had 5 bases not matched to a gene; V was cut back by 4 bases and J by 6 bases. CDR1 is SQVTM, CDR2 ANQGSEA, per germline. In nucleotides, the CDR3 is TGCAGCGTTGGACAGGGGTTCGGTCAGCCCCAGCATTTT. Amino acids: CSVGQGFGQPQHF.

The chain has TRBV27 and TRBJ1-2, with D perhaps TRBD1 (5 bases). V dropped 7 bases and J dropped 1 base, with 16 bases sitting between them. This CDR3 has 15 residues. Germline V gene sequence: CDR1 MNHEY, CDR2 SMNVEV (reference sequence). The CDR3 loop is CASTRVGHVNYGYTF. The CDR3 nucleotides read TGTGCCAGCACCCGAGTGGGGCATGTTAACTATGGCTACACCTTC.

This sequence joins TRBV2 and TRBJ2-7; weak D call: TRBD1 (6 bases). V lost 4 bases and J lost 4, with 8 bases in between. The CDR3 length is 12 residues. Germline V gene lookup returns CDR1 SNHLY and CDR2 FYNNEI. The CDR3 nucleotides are TGTGCCAGCAGTGCGGACAGATACGAGCAGTACTTC. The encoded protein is CASSADRYEQYF.

The CDR3 protein is CASSVAGNEQFF. The CDR3 DNA is TGTGCCAGCAGCGTAGCGGGCAATGAGCAGTTCTTC. The rearrangement links TRBV9 to TRBJ2-1; D gene ambiguous. CDR1 is SGDLS and CDR2 is YYNGEE in the germline V gene. This CDR3 region has 12 residues. V gave up 0 bases and J gave up 6 bases, with 4 bases separating them.

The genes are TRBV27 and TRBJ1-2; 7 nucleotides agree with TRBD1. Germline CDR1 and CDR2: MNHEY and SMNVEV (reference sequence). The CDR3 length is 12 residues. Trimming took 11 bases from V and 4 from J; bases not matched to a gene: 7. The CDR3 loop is CARDREAYGYTF. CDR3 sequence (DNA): TGTGCCCGCGACAGGGAGGCCTATGGCTACACCTTC.

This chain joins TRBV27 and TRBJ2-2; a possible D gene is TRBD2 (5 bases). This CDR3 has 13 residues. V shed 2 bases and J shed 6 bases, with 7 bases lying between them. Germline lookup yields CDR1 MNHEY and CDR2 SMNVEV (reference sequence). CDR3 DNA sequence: TGTGCCAGCAGTTTAGACGGGGCCGGGGAGCTGTTTTTT. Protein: CASSLDGAGELFF.

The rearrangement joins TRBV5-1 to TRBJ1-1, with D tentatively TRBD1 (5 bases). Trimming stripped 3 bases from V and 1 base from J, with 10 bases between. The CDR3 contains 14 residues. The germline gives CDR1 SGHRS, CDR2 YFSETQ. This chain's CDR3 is CASSSLDRNTEAFF. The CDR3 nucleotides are TGCGCCAGCAGCTCACTTGACAGGAACACTGAAGCTTTCTTT. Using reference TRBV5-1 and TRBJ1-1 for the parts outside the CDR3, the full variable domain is KAGVTQTPRYLIKTRGQQVTLSCSPISGHRSVSWYQQTPGQGLQFLFEYFSETQRNKGNFPGRFSGRQFSNSRSEMNVSTLELGDSALYLCASSSLDRNTEAFFGQGTRLTVV.

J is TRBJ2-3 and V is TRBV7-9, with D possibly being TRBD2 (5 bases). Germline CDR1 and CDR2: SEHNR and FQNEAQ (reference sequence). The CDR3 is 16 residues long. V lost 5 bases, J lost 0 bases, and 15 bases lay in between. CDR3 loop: CASSRDGLASTDTQYF. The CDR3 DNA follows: TGTGCCAGCAGCCGCGACGGACTGGCTAGCACAGATACGCAGTATTTT.

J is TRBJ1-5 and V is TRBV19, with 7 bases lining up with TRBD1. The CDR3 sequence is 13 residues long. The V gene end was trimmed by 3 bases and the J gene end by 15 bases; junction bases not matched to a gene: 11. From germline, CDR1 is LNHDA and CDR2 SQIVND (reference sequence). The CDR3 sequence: CASSIPSTGPAHF. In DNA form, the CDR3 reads TGTGCCAGTAGTATTCCCTCGACAGGGCCCGCGCATTTT.

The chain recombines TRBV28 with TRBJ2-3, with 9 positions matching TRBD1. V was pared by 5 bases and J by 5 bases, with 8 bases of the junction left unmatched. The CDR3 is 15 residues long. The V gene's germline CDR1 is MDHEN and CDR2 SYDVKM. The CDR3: CASSGTGLYRDTQYF. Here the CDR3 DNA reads TGTGCCAGCAGTGGGACAGGGCTGTATCGAGATACGCAGTATTTT.

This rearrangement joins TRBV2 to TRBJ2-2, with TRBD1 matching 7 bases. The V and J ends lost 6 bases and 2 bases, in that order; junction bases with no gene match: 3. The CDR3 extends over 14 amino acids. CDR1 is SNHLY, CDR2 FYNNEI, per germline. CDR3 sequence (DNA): TGTGCCAGCAGGGGGACAGCCAACACCGGGGAGCTGTTTTTT. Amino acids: CASRGTANTGELFF.

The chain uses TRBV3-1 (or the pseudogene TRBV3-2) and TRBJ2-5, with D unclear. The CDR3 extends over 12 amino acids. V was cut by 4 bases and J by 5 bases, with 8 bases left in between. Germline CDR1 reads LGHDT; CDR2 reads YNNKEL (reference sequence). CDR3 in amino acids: CASSLEAETQYF. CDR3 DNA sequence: TGTGCCAGCAGCCTAGAAGCGGAGACCCAGTACTTC.

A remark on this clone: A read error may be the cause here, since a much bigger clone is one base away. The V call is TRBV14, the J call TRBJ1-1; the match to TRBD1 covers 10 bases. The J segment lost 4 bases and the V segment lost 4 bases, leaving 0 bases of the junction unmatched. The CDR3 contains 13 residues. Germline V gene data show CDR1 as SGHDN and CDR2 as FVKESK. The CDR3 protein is CASSRTGGTEAFF. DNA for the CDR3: TGTGCCAGCAGCCGGACAGGGGGCACTGAAGCTTTCTTT.

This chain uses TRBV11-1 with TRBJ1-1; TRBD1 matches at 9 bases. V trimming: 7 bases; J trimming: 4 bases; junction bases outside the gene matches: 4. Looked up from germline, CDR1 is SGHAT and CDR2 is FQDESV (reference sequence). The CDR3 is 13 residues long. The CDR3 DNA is TGTGCCAGCACCCGACAGGGGGGCACTGAAGCTTTCTTT. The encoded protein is CASTRQGGTEAFF.